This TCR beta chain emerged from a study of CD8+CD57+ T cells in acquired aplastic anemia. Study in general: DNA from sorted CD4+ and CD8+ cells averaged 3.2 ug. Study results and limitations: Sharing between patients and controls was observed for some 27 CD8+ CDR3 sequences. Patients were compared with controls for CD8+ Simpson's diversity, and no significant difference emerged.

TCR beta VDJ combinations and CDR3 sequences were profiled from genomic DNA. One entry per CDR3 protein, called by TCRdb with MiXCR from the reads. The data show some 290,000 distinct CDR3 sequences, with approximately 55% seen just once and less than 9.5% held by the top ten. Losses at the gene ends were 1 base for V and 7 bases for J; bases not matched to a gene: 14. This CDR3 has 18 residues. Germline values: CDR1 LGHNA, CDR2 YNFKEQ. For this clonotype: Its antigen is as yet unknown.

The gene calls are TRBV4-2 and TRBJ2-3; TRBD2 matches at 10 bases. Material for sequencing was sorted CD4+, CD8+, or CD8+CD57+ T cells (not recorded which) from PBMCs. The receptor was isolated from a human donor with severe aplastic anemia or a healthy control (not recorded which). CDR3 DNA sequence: TGTGCCAGCAGCCAAGTAATCATAGCGGGGGGCCGGACATATACGCAGTATTTT. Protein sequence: CASSQVIIAGGRTYTQYF.